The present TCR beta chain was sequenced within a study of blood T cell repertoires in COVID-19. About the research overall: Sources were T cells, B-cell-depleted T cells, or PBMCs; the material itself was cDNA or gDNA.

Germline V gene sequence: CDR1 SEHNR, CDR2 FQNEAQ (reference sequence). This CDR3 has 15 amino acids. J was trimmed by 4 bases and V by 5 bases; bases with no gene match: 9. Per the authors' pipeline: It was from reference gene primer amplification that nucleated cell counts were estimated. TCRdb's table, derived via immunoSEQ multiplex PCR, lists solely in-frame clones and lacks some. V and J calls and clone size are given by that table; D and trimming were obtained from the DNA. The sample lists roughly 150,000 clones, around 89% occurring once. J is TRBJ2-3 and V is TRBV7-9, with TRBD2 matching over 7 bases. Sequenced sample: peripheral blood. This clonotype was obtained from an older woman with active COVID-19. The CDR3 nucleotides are TGTGCCAGCAGCCGAGCGGGATTAAAGTCAGATACGCAGTATTTT. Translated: CASSRAGLKSDTQYF.